The 25 T cell receptor beta chains below all came from one sample that was sequenced in a study of blood T cell repertoires in COVID-19. The protocol was immunoSEQ multiplex PCR, while the TCRdb copy is restricted to in-frame clones and leaves out a portion. Of under 300,000 clones in the sample, 70% to 90% were seen once. The sequenced sample consisted of peripheral blood. These receptors came from a young man who had recovered from COVID-19.

V gene TRBV9 combines with J gene TRBJ1-2; D is perhaps TRBD1 (6 bases). V was shortened by 0 bases and J by 1 base, with 10 bases between the two germline ends. Germline V gene sequence: CDR1 SGDLS, CDR2 YYNGEE. CDR3 length: 15 amino acids. Here the CDR3 DNA reads TGTGCCAGCAGCGTAGCTACAGGGATTAACTATGGCTACACCTTC. Amino acid sequence: CASSVATGINYGYTF.

The gene calls are TRBV5-1 and TRBJ1-2; 7 nucleotides match TRBD1. The germline V gene has CDR1 SGHRS and CDR2 YFSETQ. Losses at the gene ends were 3 bases for V and 5 bases for J; bases not matched to a gene: 13. CDR3 length: 16 residues. Here the CDR3 DNA reads TGCGCCAGCAGCTCACCCACCGGGACAGCGACTTATGGCTACACCTTC. The encoded protein is CASSSPTGTATYGYTF.

The rearrangement uses TRBV19 and TRBJ2-2; D not resolved. Deletions cut 1 base from V and 10 bases from J, with 13 bases between. The CDR3 is 14 residues long. Germline lookup yields CDR1 LNHDA and CDR2 SQIVND (reference sequence). As DNA, the CDR3 is TGTGCCAGTAGTATAGGCCCAGGTCCCGTGGAGCTGTTTTTT. It translates to CASSIGPGPVELFF.

The rearrangement joins TRBV5-1 to TRBJ2-2, with 8 bases matching TRBD2. Trimming removed 0 bases from V and 7 bases from J; junction bases left unmatched: 8. The CDR3 is made up of 16 amino acids. Germline V gives CDR1 SGHRS, CDR2 YFSETQ. The CDR3 DNA reads as TGCGCCAGCAGCTTGGAGAGCGGGGGACCCAACGGGGAGCTGTTTTTT. Translation: CASSLESGGPNGELFF.

This chain connects TRBV7-2 to TRBJ2-5; TRBD2 matches 8 bases. The CDR3 is 17 residues long. V was clipped by 8 bases and J by 1 base; unmatched bases: 15. From germline, CDR1 is SGHTA and CDR2 FQGNSA. The DNA of the CDR3 is TGTGCCAGCGGAAAGGGCGGGGGGCTTCTGTTCCAAGAGACCCAGTACTTC. Residues: CASGKGGGLLFQETQYF.

Of note for this clone: The sample has other DNA sequences that encode this CDR3 too. This sequence joins TRBV5-1 and TRBJ2-2; D unresolved. CDR1 and CDR2 (germline): SGHRS, YFSETQ. V lost 0 bases and J 1 base, leaving 4 bases between the germline ends. The CDR3 sequence is 14 residues long. The CDR3 DNA sequence: TGCGCCAGCAGCTTGGGCGGGAACACCGGGGAGCTGTTTTTT. Translation gives CASSLGGNTGELFF.

This clone came up once. This chain connects TRBV7-6 to TRBJ2-7, with TRBD2 matching over 13 bases. Germline-derived CDR1 and CDR2 are SGHVS and FNYEAQ. V was clipped by 5 bases and J by 2 bases; unmatched bases: 6. CDR3 length equals 16 residues. The CDR3 loop is CASSSGTSGVTYEQYF. The CDR3 DNA reads as TGTGCCAGCAGCAGCGGGACTAGCGGGGTAACCTACGAGCAGTACTTC. Full variable domain (rest looked up from reference TRBV7-6 and TRBJ2-7): GAGVSQSPRYKVTKRGQDVALRCDPISGHVSLYWYRQALGQGPEFLTYFNYEAQQDKSGLPNDRFSAERPEGSISTLTIQRTEQRDSAMYRCASSSGTSGVTYEQYFGPGTRLTVT.

Only a few counts were recorded for this clone. The V and J genes are TRBV10-3 and TRBJ1-1; D is perhaps TRBD1 (5 bases). Trimming took off 0 bases at V and 5 bases at J, with 10 bases between the two ends. CDR3 length: 14 residues. CDR1 is ENHRY, CDR2 SYGVKD, per germline. CDR3 sequence (DNA): TGTGCCATCAGTGAGTCGGTCAGGGCGACTGAAGCTTTCTTT. Amino acids: CAISESVRATEAFF.

V and J are TRBV28 and TRBJ1-5; D remains ambiguous. V lost 3 bases, J lost 4 bases, and 13 bases lay in between. This CDR3 contains 15 residues. The germline V gene has CDR1 MDHEN and CDR2 SYDVKM. The chain's CDR3 is CASSLTGAVNQPQHF. DNA for the CDR3: TGTGCCAGCAGTTTGACTGGCGCGGTAAATCAGCCCCAGCATTTT.

The chain employs TRBV5-5 and TRBJ1-1; maybe TRBD1 (5 bases). Trimming pared 0 bases from V and 3 bases from J, leaving 24 bases between. This CDR3 spans 19 amino acids. Per the germline V gene, CDR1 is SGHKS and CDR2 is YYEKEE (reference sequence). The CDR3 DNA sequence: TGTGCCAGCAGCTTGGCCGACGTGCGACAGCCCATGTGGCACACTGAAGCTTTCTTT. Protein sequence: CASSLADVRQPMWHTEAFF.

This chain joins TRBV7-2 and TRBJ2-7, with a tentative D call TRBD2 (5 bases). CDR3 length equals 13 residues. Looked up from germline, CDR1 is SGHTA and CDR2 is FQGNSA. The V and J ends lost 3 bases and 7 bases respectively, with 13 bases between them. The CDR3 loop reads CASSLERRWEQYF. CDR3 nucleotides: TGTGCCAGCAGCTTGGAGCGGCGCTGGGAGCAGTACTTC.

The rearrangement links TRBV4-1 to TRBJ2-7, with TRBD2 matching over 7 bases. V lost 3 bases to trimming and J lost 5 bases; unmatched junction nucleotides: 10. CDR3 length equals 15 residues. The V gene's germline CDR1 is MGHRA and CDR2 YSYEKL. This chain's CDR3 is CASSHLGRGGNEQYF. The CDR3 nucleotides are TGCGCCAGCAGCCACCTAGGAAGGGGAGGGAACGAGCAGTACTTC.

V usage is TRBV18 and J usage is TRBJ2-1; D possibly corresponds to TRBD2 (5 bases). V lost 2 bases, J lost 7 bases, and 12 bases lay in between. Germline-derived CDR1 and CDR2 are KGHSH and LQKENI. The CDR3 has 14 residues. CDR3 loop: CASSPDAGWNEQFF. The CDR3 coding sequence is TGTGCCAGCTCACCAGACGCGGGCTGGAATGAGCAGTTCTTC.

The chain's CDR3 is CASSQTGGVESTEAFF. CDR3 coding DNA: TGTGCCAGCAGCCAAACAGGGGGAGTAGAGAGCACTGAAGCTTTCTTT. This rearrangement joins TRBV5-4 to TRBJ1-1; TRBD1 aligns across 8 bases. This CDR3 is 16 amino acids long. Germline V CDR1 and CDR2: SGHNT, YYREEE (reference sequence). J gave up 4 bases and V 4 bases, and 12 bases lay outside the gene matches.

The V and J genes are TRBV5-1 and TRBJ2-3, with D hard to call. Germline lookup yields CDR1 SGHRS and CDR2 YFSETQ. The V end lost 0 bases, the J end lost 8 bases, and 7 bases lay between the germline ends. This CDR3 comprises 12 residues. CDR3 loop: CASSLVRSTQYF. The DNA of the CDR3 is TGCGCCAGCAGCTTGGTCCGCAGTACGCAGTATTTT.

This clone was observed once. The rearrangement joins TRBV12-3 or TRBV12-4 to TRBJ1-1, with 7 nucleotides matching TRBD1. With V trimmed by 6 bases and J by 1 base, 2 bases remained unmatched. The CDR3 has 13 residues. The CDR3 DNA sequence: TGTGCCAGCAGAGGACAGGAGAACACTGAAGCTTTCTTT. Protein: CASRGQENTEAFF.

J is TRBJ2-5 and V is TRBV12-5; tentatively, D is TRBD1 (5 bases). The CDR3 totals 15 residues. V was shortened by 3 bases and J by 2 bases, with 13 bases between the two germline ends. The germline V gene encodes CDR1 LGHNT and CDR2 FRNRAP. CDR3 sequence: CASGFGHRTQETQYF. The CDR3 DNA reads as TGTGCTAGTGGTTTTGGGCATCGGACACAAGAGACCCAGTACTTC.

The chain recombines TRBV19 with TRBJ2-5; the D gene is possibly TRBD1 (5 bases). V was clipped by 4 bases and J by 5 bases, with 11 bases between them. The CDR3 sequence is 13 residues long. Germline CDR1 is LNHDA and CDR2 is SQIVND (reference sequence). The CDR3 bases are TGTGCCAGTAGTACGCTAAGGGGTGAGACCCAGTACTTC. Its translation: CASSTLRGETQYF.

This sequence joins TRBV11-2 and TRBJ2-3, with 7 bases identical to TRBD1. Germline CDR1 SGHAT, CDR2 FQNNGV. V trimming: 5 bases; J trimming: 3 bases; junction bases outside the gene matches: 17. The CDR3 is 18 residues long. The CDR3 DNA reads TGTGCCAGCAGCCCCCCGAAAAGGACAGGTGAATTAACAGATACGCAGTATTTT. This codes for CASSPPKRTGELTDTQYF.

This clone was observed a single time. The CDR3 loop reads CASSGSLGVSGFDGYTF. The DNA for the CDR3 is TGTGCCAGCAGCGGTAGTCTTGGGGTTTCGGGGTTTGATGGCTACACCTTC. The chain uses TRBV9 and TRBJ1-2; the D is unclear. The germline gives CDR1 SGDLS, CDR2 YYNGEE. The V gene lost 3 bases and the J gene lost 6 bases, with 24 bases spanning the gap. CDR3 size: 17 residues.

The V gene is TRBV6-5, the J gene TRBJ2-1, with 7 bases identical to TRBD1. The ends lost 2 bases at V and 9 bases at J; junction bases unmatched: 7. This CDR3 region has 14 residues. CDR1 is MNHEY, CDR2 SVGAGI, per germline. The chain's CDR3 is CASSYRGLSVEQFF. In DNA, the CDR3 is TGTGCCAGCAGTTACAGGGGGCTTTCGGTTGAGCAGTTCTTC.

This clone was observed a handful of times. This rearrangement joins TRBV7-2 to TRBJ1-1; D uncertain. There are 16 residues in the CDR3. Trimming cost V 2 bases and J 5 bases, with 18 bases left between them. Germline V gene data show CDR1 as SGHTA and CDR2 as FQGNSA. The CDR3 loop is CASSLFIGRSGTEAFF. The DNA for the CDR3 is TGTGCCAGCAGCTTATTCATCGGGCGTTCGGGAACTGAAGCTTTCTTT.

The genes are TRBV13 and TRBJ1-2; TRBD1 aligns across 7 bases. V trimming: 1 base; J trimming: 5 bases; junction bases outside the gene matches: 4. This CDR3 region has 14 residues. Germline CDR1 is PRHDT and CDR2 is FYEKMQ (reference sequence). The CDR3 reads CASSLERQGYGYTF. Here the CDR3 DNA reads TGTGCCAGCAGCTTAGAGAGACAGGGTTATGGCTACACCTTC.

V usage is TRBV19 and J usage is TRBJ1-2; the D is unclear. V was shortened by 5 bases and J by 4 bases, with 20 bases between the two germline ends. The CDR3 sequence is 16 residues long. Germline CDR1 LNHDA, CDR2 SQIVND (reference sequence). As DNA, the CDR3 is TGTGCCAGTAGTCCAACGGAGGGAAGAATTATCTATGGCTACACCTTC. It is translated as CASSPTEGRIIYGYTF.

This chain joins TRBV6-5 and TRBJ2-5; tentative D call: TRBD2 (6 bases). This CDR3 has 16 residues. Trimming left V 2 bases short and J 10 bases short, with 23 bases between. Germline V gene lookup returns CDR1 MNHEY and CDR2 SVGAGI. CDR3 sequence (DNA): TGTGCCAGCAGTTACGCCGGGACTGGCACTTTCCTTTTCCAGTACTTC. Encoded protein: CASSYAGTGTFLFQYF.